This section outlines one T cell receptor beta chain sequence together with its context. Its antigen is unidentified. These data belong to a study of T cell responses to AZD1222 COVID-19 vaccine. Findings of the study overall: Baseline serostatus was positive in only a handful of AZD1222 recipients. Spike was spanned by vaccine-associated CD4 TCRs, which were dominant at 160-218 and 743-854.

The assay was immunoSEQ multiplex PCR, and TCRdb's table has in-frame clones only and misses some. The top ten clones hold about 8.7% of a sample with about 83,000 clones, approximately 85% of them seen once. The CDR3 runs to 14 residues. CDR1 is SGHTA, CDR2 FQGNSA, per germline. V gave up 7 bases and J gave up 0 bases, with 11 bases separating them. The sequence came from an adult in good health. The sequencing used peripheral blood, collected on day 0 of AZD1222 vaccination. J is TRBJ2-3 and V is TRBV7-2; D perhaps matches TRBD2 (5 bases). The CDR3 sequence: CASTGLRSTDTQYF. CDR3 bases: TGTGCCAGCACCGGACTGCGTAGCACAGATACGCAGTATTTT.